The clone carrying this T cell receptor beta chain was counted a single time. Its antigen is unidentified. Clones were sequenced by immunoSEQ multiplex PCR, and TCRdb holds only the in-frame ones, with some missing. This table holds tens of thousands of clones, over 70% found once. Germline V CDR1 and CDR2: MDHEN, SYDVKM. Trimming took off 10 bases at V and 4 bases at J, with 19 bases between the two ends. CDR3 size: 14 residues. These data are taken from a study of T cell responses to AZD1222 COVID-19 vaccine. Findings and caveats of the study: Donors were mostly white British, more females; clonal diversity possibly underestimated. Seropositive status at baseline applied to only a handful of AZD1222 recipients.

Pooling was applied to second doses at about 4 or about 12 weeks. The source was peripheral blood, collected 28 days after the second AZD1222 dose. The chain recombines TRBV28 with TRBJ1-2; weak D call: TRBD1 (5 bases). This receptor was obtained from an adult who received the AZD1222 COVID-19 vaccine. CDR3 nucleotide sequence: TGTGCCACCACTCGGACCGAGAGGGGCTATGGCTACACCTTC. Amino acids: CATTRTERGYGYTF.